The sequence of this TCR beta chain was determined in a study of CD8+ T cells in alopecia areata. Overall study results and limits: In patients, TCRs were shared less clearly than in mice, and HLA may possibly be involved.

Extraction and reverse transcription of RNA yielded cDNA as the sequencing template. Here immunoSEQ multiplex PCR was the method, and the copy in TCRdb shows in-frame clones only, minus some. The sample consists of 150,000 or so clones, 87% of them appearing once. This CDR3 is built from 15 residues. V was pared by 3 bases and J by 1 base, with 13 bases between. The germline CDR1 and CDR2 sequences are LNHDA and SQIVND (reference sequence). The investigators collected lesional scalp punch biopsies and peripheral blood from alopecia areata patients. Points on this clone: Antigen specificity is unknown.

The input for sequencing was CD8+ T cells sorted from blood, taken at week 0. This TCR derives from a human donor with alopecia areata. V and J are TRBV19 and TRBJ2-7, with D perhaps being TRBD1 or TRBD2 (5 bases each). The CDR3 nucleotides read TGTGCCAGTAGTATTATTTGGGACGGTTCCTACGAGCAGTACTTC. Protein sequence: CASSIIWDGSYEQYF. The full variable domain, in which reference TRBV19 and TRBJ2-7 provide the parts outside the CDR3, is DGGITQSPKYLFRKEGQNVTLSCEQNLNHDAMYWYRQDPGQGLRLIYYSQIVNDFQKGDIAEGYSVSREKKESFPLTVTSAQKNPTAFYLCASSIIWDGSYEQYFGPGTRLTVT.